This T cell receptor beta chain was found in a study of T cell repertoires in cytomegalovirus infection. Study results and caveats: CMV-specific TCR beta clonotypes restricted by HLA-C dominated the ex vivo response.

As concerns this clonotype: Its antigen is not known.

TCRdb reprocessed the reads via MiXCR and lists one record per CDR3 protein. The repertoire includes some 400,000 distinct CDR3 sequences, approximately 33% of them detected once, and around 13% sits in the top ten. V shed 3 bases and J 7 bases; nucleotides not matched to a gene: 4. CDR3 length: 14 amino acids. Germline V CDR1 and CDR2: LNHDA, SQIVND (reference sequence). Material: PBMCs. The source is a human donor in good health (CMV status not recorded). Some clones in this sample may be carry-over from other donors' samples. J is TRBJ1-4 and V is TRBV19, with TRBD1 identical over 8 bases. The CDR3 sequence is CASSIGTGPEKLFF. In DNA form, the CDR3 reads TGTGCCAGTAGTATCGGGACAGGTCCTGAAAAACTGTTTTTT. The variable domain in full, with the rest retrieved from reference TRBV19 and TRBJ1-4, is DGGITQSPKYLFRKEGQNVTLSCEQNLNHDAMYWYRQDPGQGLRLIYYSQIVNDFQKGDIAEGYSVSREKKESFPLTVTSAQKNPTAFYLCASSIGTGPEKLFFGSGTQLSVL.